These T cell receptor beta chains were read from a single sample in a study of blood T cell repertoires in COVID-19. Profiling relied on immunoSEQ multiplex PCR, and the TCRdb table lists in-frame clones only, not all of them. This sample has about 160,000 clones, with 75% to 90% found just once. The sample was peripheral blood. All receptors come from a woman of 80 years or more with active or convalescent COVID-19. Each CDR3 is given with its conserved first and last residue. D genes are given only for firm matches. Clone size is given for some rows only: seen once, a few or many times, or a class if the clone is expanded.

clone_size j_call d_call v_call cdr3_aa cdr3_nt
. TRBJ1-2 . TRBV7-9 CASSPGYINYGYTF TGTGCCAGCAGCCCGGGGTACATTAACTATGGCTACACCTTC
. TRBJ1-1 TRBD1 TRBV6-5 CASVSGTGLEAFF TGTGCCAGTGTTTCCGGGACAGGGCTTGAAGCTTTCTTT
few TRBJ2-1 TRBD1 TRBV4-3 CASSQDRTGSWNEQFF TGCGCCAGCAGCCAAGATCGGACAGGGAGTTGGAATGAGCAGTTCTTC
. TRBJ1-5 TRBD1 TRBV19 CASSTIGQGDQPQHF TGTGCCAGTAGTACAATCGGACAGGGGGATCAGCCCCAGCATTTT
. TRBJ1-1 . TRBV5-8 CASSLGQVTEAFF TGTGCCAGCAGCTTGGGGCAGGTCACTGAAGCTTTCTTT
. TRBJ1-5 TRBD1 TRBV11-2 CASSPGTGEQPQHF TGTGCCAGCAGCCCTGGGACAGGGGAACAGCCCCAGCATTTT
. TRBJ2-3 . TRBV19 CASSIVGRVTDTQYF TGTGCCAGTAGTATAGTAGGCAGGGTCACAGATACGCAGTATTTT
. TRBJ2-3 TRBD1 TRBV2 CASSLQGATDTQYF TGTGCCAGCAGCCTACAGGGGGCCACAGATACGCAGTATTTT
once TRBJ2-2 . TRBV3-1/TRBV3-2 CASSLGSSGNTGELFF TGTGCCAGCAGCCTCGGGAGTAGCGGGAACACCGGGGAGCTGTTTTTT
. TRBJ1-5 . TRBV4-1 CASSQERSEGYSNQPQHF TGCGCCAGCAGCCAAGAACGCTCGGAGGGGTATAGCAATCAGCCCCAGCATTTT
. TRBJ2-7 TRBD1 TRBV5-1 CASSLDRVEQYF TGCGCCAGCAGCCTCGACAGGGTCGAGCAGTACTTC
. TRBJ1-5 . TRBV27 CASGRQADQPQHF TGTGCCAGCGGTCGACAGGCAGATCAGCCCCAGCATTTT
. TRBJ2-1 TRBD2 TRBV7-9 CASKPSGDNEQFF TGTGCCAGCAAGCCGAGCGGGGACAATGAGCAGTTCTTC